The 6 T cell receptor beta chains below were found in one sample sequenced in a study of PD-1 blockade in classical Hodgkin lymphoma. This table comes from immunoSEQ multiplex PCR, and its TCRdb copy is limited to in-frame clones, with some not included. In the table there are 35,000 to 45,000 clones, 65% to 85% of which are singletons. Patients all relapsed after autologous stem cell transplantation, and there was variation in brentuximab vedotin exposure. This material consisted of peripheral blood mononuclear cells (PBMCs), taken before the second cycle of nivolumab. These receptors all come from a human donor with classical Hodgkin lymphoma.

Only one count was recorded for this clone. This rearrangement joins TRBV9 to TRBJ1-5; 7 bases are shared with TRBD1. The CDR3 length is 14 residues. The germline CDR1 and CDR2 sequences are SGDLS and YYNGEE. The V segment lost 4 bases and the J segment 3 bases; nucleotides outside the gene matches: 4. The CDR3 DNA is TGTGCCAGCAGCCCTGGGACAGACAATCAGCCCCAGCATTTT. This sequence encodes CASSPGTDNQPQHF.

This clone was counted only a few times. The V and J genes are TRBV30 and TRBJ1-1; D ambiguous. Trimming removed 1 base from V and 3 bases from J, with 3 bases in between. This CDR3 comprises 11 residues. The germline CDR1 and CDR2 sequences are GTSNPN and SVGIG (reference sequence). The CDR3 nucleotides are TGTGCCTGGAGTGCTTACACTGAAGCTTTCTTT. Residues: CAWSAYTEAFF.

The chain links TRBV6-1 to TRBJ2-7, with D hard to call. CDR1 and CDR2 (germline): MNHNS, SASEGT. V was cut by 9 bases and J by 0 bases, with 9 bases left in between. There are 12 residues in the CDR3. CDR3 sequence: CASDESSYEQYF. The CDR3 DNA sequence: TGTGCCAGTGACGAGAGCTCCTACGAGCAGTACTTC.

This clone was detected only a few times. The CDR3 reads CASSTQGREYEQYF. The CDR3 DNA follows: TGTGCCAGCAGTACACAGGGAAGGGAGTACGAGCAGTACTTC. V usage is TRBV28 and J usage is TRBJ2-7; a weak D match, TRBD1 (6 bases). Germline CDR1 MDHEN, CDR2 SYDVKM. V dropped 5 bases and J dropped 4 bases, with 15 bases sitting between them. The CDR3 is made up of 14 amino acids.

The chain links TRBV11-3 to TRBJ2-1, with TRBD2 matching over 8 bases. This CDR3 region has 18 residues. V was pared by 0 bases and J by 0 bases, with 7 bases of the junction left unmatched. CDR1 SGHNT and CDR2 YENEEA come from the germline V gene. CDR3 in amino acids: CASSLDQSGSSSYNEQFF. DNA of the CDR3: TGTGCCAGCAGCTTAGACCAGAGCGGGAGCAGCTCCTACAATGAGCAGTTCTTC.

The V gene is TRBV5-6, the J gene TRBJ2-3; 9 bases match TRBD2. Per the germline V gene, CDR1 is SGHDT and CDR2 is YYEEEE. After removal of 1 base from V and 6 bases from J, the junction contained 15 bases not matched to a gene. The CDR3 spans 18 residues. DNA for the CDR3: TGTGCCAGCAGCTTGCTGCGGGGGGGTATCTTGGTGTGGGATACGCAGTATTTT. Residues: CASSLLRGGILVWDTQYF.